Presented here are 25 T cell receptor beta chains from one specimen sequenced in a study of T cell changes during pregnancy in multiple sclerosis. Profiled with immunoSEQ multiplex PCR; TCRdb holds only in-frame clones, not every one. The sample lists roughly 67,000 clones; approximately 90% were seen once. This sample comprised peripheral blood, obtained in the second trimester of pregnancy. The receptors were sampled from a female donor with multiple sclerosis, enrolled in a pregnancy study.

V gene TRBV4-1 combines with J gene TRBJ2-3; tentatively, D is TRBD2 (5 bases). Between the trimmed V and J ends, which lost 0 bases and 9 bases, there was a span of 16 bases. From germline, CDR1 is MGHRA and CDR2 YSYEKL. This CDR3 region has 15 residues. The CDR3: CASSQETDFPGTQYF. In nucleotides, the CDR3 is TGCGCCAGCAGCCAAGAGACGGACTTCCCAGGCACGCAGTATTTT.

The rearrangement links TRBV5-1 to TRBJ1-1; 8 bases map to TRBD1. CDR1 is SGHRS and CDR2 is YFSETQ in the germline V gene. The J segment lost 2 bases and the V segment lost 3 bases, leaving 6 bases of the junction unmatched. The CDR3 has 15 residues. This chain's CDR3 is CASSSQGATNTEAFF. CDR3 nucleotide sequence: TGCGCCAGCAGCTCCCAGGGGGCCACTAACACTGAAGCTTTCTTT. The variable domain in full, with the rest retrieved from reference TRBV5-1 and TRBJ1-1, is KAGVTQTPRYLIKTRGQQVTLSCSPISGHRSVSWYQQTPGQGLQFLFEYFSETQRNKGNFPGRFSGRQFSNSRSEMNVSTLELGDSALYLCASSSQGATNTEAFFGQGTRLTVV.

This chain links TRBV30 with TRBJ2-1, with a possible D match to TRBD2 (5 bases). The germline CDR1 and CDR2 sequences are GTSNPN and SVGIG (reference sequence). This CDR3 has 11 amino acids. V lost 4 bases to trimming and J lost 9 bases, with 10 bases between them. The CDR3 nucleotides are TGTGCCTGGACCTCTGCGGGTGAGCAGTTCTTC. Translation gives CAWTSAGEQFF.

The J gene is TRBJ1-1, the V gene TRBV30; weak D call: TRBD1 (5 bases). The V end lost 1 base, the J end lost 8 bases, and 8 bases lay between the germline ends. CDR3 length equals 11 residues. Looked up from germline, CDR1 is GTSNPN and CDR2 is SVGIG (reference sequence). CDR3 sequence (DNA): TGTGCCTGGAGTGAACAGGTGGAAGCTTTCTTT. Amino acids: CAWSEQVEAFF.

The V and J genes are TRBV4-3 and TRBJ1-2; the match to TRBD1 covers 10 bases. Germline CDR1 is LGHNA and CDR2 is YSLEER. J lost 4 bases, V lost 6 bases, and 8 bases had no gene match. This CDR3 is built from 15 residues. The CDR3 spells CASSRQGAQGYGYTF. The CDR3 DNA sequence: TGCGCCAGCAGTCGACAGGGGGCGCAGGGCTATGGCTACACCTTC.

The CDR3 coding sequence is TGTGCCAGCAGTGATCCCCGGGGGACCCAGCATTTT. Translation: CASSDPRGTQHF. The chain uses TRBV6-1 and TRBJ1-5, with D possibly being TRBD1 (5 bases). Germline V CDR1 and CDR2: MNHNS, SASEGT. The ends were cut back, 3 bases at V and 11 bases at J, with 11 bases in the middle. The CDR3 length is 12 residues.

This chain joins TRBV7-2 and TRBJ2-1, with TRBD2 matching 12 bases. CDR3 length: 16 amino acids. Looked up from germline, CDR1 is SGHTA and CDR2 is FQGNSA. J lost 4 bases, V lost 3 bases, and 4 bases had no gene match. Here the CDR3 DNA reads TGTGCCAGCAGCTTTAGCGGGACTAGCGGGTACAATGAGCAGTTCTTC. It is translated as CASSFSGTSGYNEQFF.

V usage is TRBV7-2 and J usage is TRBJ1-1, with unresolved D. The CDR3 covers 13 residues. V was clipped by 1 base and J by 2 bases, with 5 bases between them. CDR1 is SGHTA and CDR2 is FQGNSA in the germline V gene. CDR3 sequence (DNA): TGTGCCAGCAGCTTAGATAAAAACACTGAAGCTTTCTTT. This gives the protein CASSLDKNTEAFF. Drawing the rest from reference TRBV7-2 and TRBJ1-1, the complete variable domain is GAGVSQSPSNKVTEKGKDVELRCDPISGHTALYWYRQSLGQGLEFLIYFQGNSAPDKSGLPSDRFSAERTGGSVSTLTIQRTQQEDSAVYLCASSLDKNTEAFFGQGTRLTVV.

This CDR3 is CASRSGGSALNEQYF. CDR3 nucleotides: TGTGCCAGCAGATCAGGGGGGTCGGCTCTGAACGAGCAGTACTTC. V is TRBV7-2 and J is TRBJ2-7; weak D call: TRBD1 (7 bases). Germline V gene lookup returns CDR1 SGHTA and CDR2 FQGNSA. The ends were cut back, 6 bases at V and 5 bases at J, with 20 bases in the middle. The length of the CDR3 is 15 residues.

The chain couples TRBV13 to TRBJ1-1, with D maybe TRBD1 (5 bases). V was clipped by 5 bases and J by 4 bases, with 11 bases between them. Per germline, CDR1 PRHDT and CDR2 FYEKMQ (reference sequence). This CDR3 is 13 amino acids long. DNA of the CDR3: TGTGCCAGCAGCCCTGGACACCCCACTGAAGCTTTCTTT. This gives the protein CASSPGHPTEAFF.

The genes are TRBV5-1 and TRBJ1-2; D perhaps matches TRBD1 (5 bases). Germline assignment: CDR1 SGHRS and CDR2 YFSETQ. The CDR3 is 13 residues long. Trimming took 7 bases from V and 8 from J, leaving 18 bases between them. CDR3 sequence: CASRVDRDRGYTF. DNA of the CDR3: TGCGCCAGCCGGGTCGACAGAGATCGGGGCTACACCTTC.

The chain links TRBV30 to TRBJ1-2; TRBD1 aligns across 9 bases. The CDR3 contains 16 residues. The germline V gene encodes CDR1 GTSNPN and CDR2 SVGIG (reference sequence). V gave up 1 base and J gave up 2 bases; unmatched junction bases: 8. CDR3 in DNA: TGTGCCTGGAGTGCCGGACAGGGGCGCAAAAACTATGGCTACACCTTC. Its protein product is CAWSAGQGRKNYGYTF.

The V gene is TRBV12-5, the J gene TRBJ2-7, with TRBD1 identical over 10 bases. The CDR3 length is 14 residues. The junction had 7 bases not matched to a gene; V was cut back by 6 bases and J by 5 bases. Germline values: CDR1 LGHNT, CDR2 FRNRAP. CDR3 residues: CASGDRQGANEQYF. As DNA, the CDR3 is TGTGCTAGTGGCGATCGACAGGGGGCAAACGAGCAGTACTTC.

In its sample, this clone was seen a few times. The chain employs TRBV7-8 and TRBJ1-5; TRBD1 agrees at 9 bases. Germline V gives CDR1 SGHVS, CDR2 FQNEAQ. After removal of 3 bases from V and 7 bases from J, the junction contained 4 bases not matched to a gene. The CDR3 has 14 residues. The CDR3 DNA is TGTGCCAGCAGCTTGGGACAGGGAGGACAGCCCCAGCATTTT. Translating it yields CASSLGQGGQPQHF.

The chain carries TRBV7-3 and TRBJ2-5; TRBD2 matches 11 bases. The V gene's germline CDR1 is SGHTA and CDR2 FQGTGA. V lost 2 bases and J lost 5; bases outside the gene matches: 4. The CDR3 contains 15 residues. The CDR3 DNA reads TGTGCCAGCAGCTTACTAGCGGGGGGCCTGGAGACCCAGTACTTC. Residues: CASSLLAGGLETQYF.

This chain joins TRBV7-6 and TRBJ2-5, with D unclear. CDR3 length: 10 amino acids. Germline CDR1 SGHVS, CDR2 FNYEAQ. V was shortened by 11 bases and J by 3 bases, with 7 bases between the two germline ends. The CDR3 bases are TGTGCCGTTGGAGAAGAGACCCAGTACTTC. This sequence encodes CAVGEETQYF.

The chain joins TRBV19 to TRBJ1-5; 9 positions agree with TRBD1. The junction had 8 bases not matched to a gene; V was cut back by 6 bases and J by 8 bases. Germline CDR1 reads LNHDA; CDR2 reads SQIVND (reference sequence). CDR3 size: 14 residues. CDR3 region: CASSRTGEMEPQHF. The CDR3 DNA sequence: TGTGCCAGTAGCAGGACAGGGGAAATGGAGCCCCAGCATTTT.

This clone was observed once. The rearrangement links TRBV27 to TRBJ1-4, with TRBD1 identical over 9 bases. With 6 bases clipped from V and 8 bases from J, the junction kept 4 bases outside the gene matches. This CDR3 is built from 13 residues. CDR1 is MNHEY and CDR2 is SMNVEV in the germline V gene (reference sequence). CDR3 in amino acids: CASSQGTGEKLFF. As DNA, the CDR3 is TGTGCCAGCAGCCAAGGGACAGGGGAAAAACTGTTTTTT.

This clone was observed a handful of times. The J gene is TRBJ2-5, the V gene TRBV5-1; D is possibly TRBD2 (6 bases). Trimming pared 4 bases from V and 5 bases from J, leaving 6 bases between. The CDR3 runs to 11 residues. CDR1 SGHRS and CDR2 YFSETQ come from the germline V gene. CDR3 loop: CASSREETQYF. CDR3 nucleotides: TGCGCCAGCAGCCGGGAGGAGACCCAGTACTTC.

The rearrangement uses TRBV7-7 and TRBJ2-3; TRBD1 matches 10 bases. The germline gives CDR1 SSHAT, CDR2 FNYEAQ (reference sequence). V lost 5 bases to trimming and J lost 4 bases; unmatched junction nucleotides: 6. This CDR3 is built from 15 residues. CDR3 in DNA: TGTGCCAGCAGCCCCGGGACAGGGGTGCCAGATACGCAGTATTTT. It yields the protein CASSPGTGVPDTQYF.

The V call is TRBV2, the J call TRBJ2-2, with 9 nucleotides matching TRBD1. The V and J ends lost 5 bases and 4 bases, in that order; junction bases with no gene match: 2. Germline V lookup: CDR1 SNHLY, CDR2 FYNNEI. The CDR3 runs 14 residues. The CDR3 bases are TGTGCCAGCAGTAGACAGGGGGGCACCGGGGAGCTGTTTTTT. Translated: CASSRQGGTGELFF.

This chain links TRBV7-9 with TRBJ2-1, with a possible D match to TRBD1 (5 bases). V was cut by 5 bases and J by 2 bases, with 13 bases left in between. The CDR3 has 15 residues. Germline loops: CDR1 SEHNR, CDR2 FQNEAQ (reference sequence). This chain's CDR3 is CASSLTAFTYNEQFF. The DNA of the CDR3 is TGTGCCAGCAGCCTGACAGCTTTCACCTACAATGAGCAGTTCTTC.

This chain joins TRBV25-1 and TRBJ2-5; 7 nucleotides match TRBD1. Germline V gene data show CDR1 as MGHDK and CDR2 as SYGVNS. Unmatched junction bases numbered 6, after V lost 4 bases and J lost 4 bases. CDR3 length: 14 amino acids. CDR3 nucleotide sequence: TGTGCCAGCAGTGCAACCACAGGGGTAGAGACCCAGTACTTC. This sequence encodes CASSATTGVETQYF.

The V call is TRBV4-2, the J call TRBJ2-3; 12 nucleotides align to TRBD2. This CDR3 is built from 18 residues. With V trimmed by 0 bases and J by 2 bases, 6 bases remained unmatched. Germline V gene data show CDR1 as LGHNA and CDR2 as YNFKEQ. The CDR3 is CASSQESLAGGITDTQYF. The CDR3 DNA sequence: TGTGCCAGCAGCCAAGAAAGCCTAGCGGGGGGGATCACAGATACGCAGTATTTT.

This chain links TRBV27 with TRBJ2-1; D possibly corresponds to TRBD2 (6 bases). Germline CDR1 and CDR2: MNHEY and SMNVEV (reference sequence). V shed 8 bases and J shed 0 bases, with 11 bases lying between them. This CDR3 is built from 14 residues. The CDR3 DNA sequence: TGTGCCAGCCAGGTCGGGAGCTCCTACAATGAGCAGTTCTTC. This encodes CASQVGSSYNEQFF.